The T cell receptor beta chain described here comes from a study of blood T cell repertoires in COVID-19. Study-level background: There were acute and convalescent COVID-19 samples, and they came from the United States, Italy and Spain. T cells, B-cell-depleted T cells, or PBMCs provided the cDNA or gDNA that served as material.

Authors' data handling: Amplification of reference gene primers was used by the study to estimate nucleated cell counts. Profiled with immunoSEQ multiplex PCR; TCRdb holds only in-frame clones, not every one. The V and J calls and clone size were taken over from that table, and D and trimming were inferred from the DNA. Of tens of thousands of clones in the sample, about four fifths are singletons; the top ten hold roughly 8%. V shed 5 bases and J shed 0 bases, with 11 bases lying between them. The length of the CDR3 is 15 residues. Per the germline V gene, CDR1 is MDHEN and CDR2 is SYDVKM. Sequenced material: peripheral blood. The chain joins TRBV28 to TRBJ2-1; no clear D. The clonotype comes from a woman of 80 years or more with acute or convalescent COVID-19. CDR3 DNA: TGTGCCAGCAGTCTCCAATGGAGCTCCTACAATGAGCAGTTCTTC. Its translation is CASSLQWSSYNEQFF.